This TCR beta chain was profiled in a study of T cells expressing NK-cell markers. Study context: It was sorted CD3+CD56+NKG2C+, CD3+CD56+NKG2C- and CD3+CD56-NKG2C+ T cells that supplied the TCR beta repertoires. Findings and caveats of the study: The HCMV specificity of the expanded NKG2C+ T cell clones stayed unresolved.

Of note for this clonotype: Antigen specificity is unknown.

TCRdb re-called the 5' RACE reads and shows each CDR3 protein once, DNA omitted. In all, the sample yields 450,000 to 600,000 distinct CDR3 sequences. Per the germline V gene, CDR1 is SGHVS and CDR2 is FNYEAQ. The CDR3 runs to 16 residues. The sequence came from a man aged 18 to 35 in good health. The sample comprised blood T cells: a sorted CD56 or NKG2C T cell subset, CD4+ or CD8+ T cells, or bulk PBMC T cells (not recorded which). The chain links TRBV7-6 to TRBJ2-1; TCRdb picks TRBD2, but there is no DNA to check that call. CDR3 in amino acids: CASSLATSSGYNEQFF.